This TCR beta chain was observed in a study of T cell changes during pregnancy in multiple sclerosis (dated by TCRdb to the late 2010s). Context from the whole study: The study examined how the T cell repertoire changed over the course of pregnancy in women with multiple sclerosis.

The library was built by means of the immunoSEQ multiplex PCR assay. The table comes from immuneACCESS by way of TCRdb, which keeps in-frame sequences with V and J called. Part of the clones is missing from these tables; in studies checked, under half for an unresolved V gene and the rest for unknown reasons. The sample data list 69,000 or so clones, and more than 85% of these were observed just once. The leading ten clones occupy under 0.3% of the sample. This clone was recorded only once. Its recognized antigen is unknown. Per-base quality was not reported, and no clone a single base away is much larger than it. CDR1 and CDR2 are read off the germline V gene as SGHDT and YYEEEE. The CDR3 starts with the cysteine, ends with the phenylalanine, and has 15 residues. Only the CDR3 DNA stays, 45 bases, in frame from base 1. The germline V end is reduced by 0 bases and the J end by 6 bases; junction bases left unmatched: 5.

The sequence derives from a female donor in good health, enrolled as a control in a pregnancy study. The rearrangement combines TRBV5-6 with TRBJ2-2, with 7 bases aligning to TRBD1. Sequencing used CD4+ T cells from peripheral blood mononuclear cells, obtained in the third trimester of pregnancy. The DNA is TGTGCCAGCAGCTTGGGGCAGGGGGTAGCCGGGGAGCTGTTTTTT. Translated, this is CASSLGQGVAGELFF.